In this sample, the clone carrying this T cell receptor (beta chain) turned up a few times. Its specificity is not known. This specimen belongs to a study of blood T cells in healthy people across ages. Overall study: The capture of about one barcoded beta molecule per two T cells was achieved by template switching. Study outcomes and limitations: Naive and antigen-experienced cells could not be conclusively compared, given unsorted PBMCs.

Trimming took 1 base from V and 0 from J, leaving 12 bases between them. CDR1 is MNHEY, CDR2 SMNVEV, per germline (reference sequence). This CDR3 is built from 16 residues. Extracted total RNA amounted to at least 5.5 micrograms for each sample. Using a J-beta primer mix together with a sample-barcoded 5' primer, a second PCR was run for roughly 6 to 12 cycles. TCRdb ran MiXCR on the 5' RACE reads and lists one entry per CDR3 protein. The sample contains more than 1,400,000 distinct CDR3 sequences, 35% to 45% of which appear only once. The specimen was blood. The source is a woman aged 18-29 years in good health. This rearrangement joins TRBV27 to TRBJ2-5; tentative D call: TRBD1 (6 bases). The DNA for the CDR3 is TGTGCCAGCAGTTTATGGTCAGGGGAGTACCAAGAGACCCAGTACTTC. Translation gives CASSLWSGEYQETQYF.